Presented here are 27 T cell receptor beta chains from one specimen sequenced in a study of blood T cells in healthy people across ages. A sample-barcoded 5' primer and a J-beta primer mix were used in a second PCR of roughly 7 to 12 cycles. MiXCR was run by TCRdb on the 5' RACE reads, yielding one entry per CDR3 protein. Here the sample spans 1.5 million to 2 million distinct CDR3 sequences, over 25% being singletons. The sequencing sample was made of blood. The receptors were gathered from a woman aged 25 to 39 in good health.

This clonotype has at least ten counts. The V and J genes are TRBV20-1 and TRBJ1-2; D is unresolved. The V and J ends lost 6 bases and 4 bases respectively, with 12 bases between them. The CDR3 extends over 12 amino acids. The germline V gene has CDR1 DFQATT and CDR2 SNEGSKA (reference sequence). The chain's CDR3 is CSAPGQAYGYTF. In nucleotides, the CDR3 is TGCAGTGCCCCCGGGCAAGCCTATGGCTACACCTTC.

The chain carries TRBV27 and TRBJ2-5, with no clear D. This CDR3 comprises 15 residues. The germline gives CDR1 MNHEY, CDR2 SMNVEV (reference sequence). Trimming pared 4 bases from V and 0 bases from J, leaving 12 bases between. CDR3 in DNA: TGTGCCAGCAGTTACGCACCGGAGAACCAAGAGACCCAGTACTTC. Translation gives CASSYAPENQETQYF.

This clonotype was seen more than once but under ten times. The chain couples TRBV7-9 to TRBJ1-5; 7 bases line up with TRBD1. CDR3 length equals 14 residues. Germline V gives CDR1 SEHNR, CDR2 FQNEAQ (reference sequence). V dropped 5 bases and J dropped 3; count of bases not matched to a gene: 4. CDR3 nucleotide sequence: TGTGCCAGCAGCGAGACAGGGCCCAATCAGCCCCAGCATTTT. This gives the protein CASSETGPNQPQHF.

This clonotype was counted between two and nine times. The rearrangement links TRBV9 to TRBJ2-1; 9 bases are shared with TRBD2. The junction had 12 bases not matched to a gene; V was cut back by 4 bases and J by 7 bases. There are 16 residues in the CDR3. CDR1 is SGDLS, CDR2 YYNGEE, per germline. The CDR3 nucleotides are TGTGCCAGCAGCCCTCTGGCGGGGGGGCTCGGGAATGAGCAGTTCTTC. Residues: CASSPLAGGLGNEQFF.

About this clonotype itself: The junction does not match germline at one end; this may be a read error. The chain employs TRBV7-6 and TRBJ2-1; D remains unclear. The CDR3 has 16 residues. The germline V gene encodes CDR1 SGHVS and CDR2 FNYEAQ. CDR3 sequence (DNA): TGTGCCCGCAGCTCGAGACCGCAATTCATCGACAATGAGCAGTTCTTC. Protein: CARSSRPQFIDNEQFF.

This chain joins TRBV29-1 and TRBJ2-2; tentative D call: TRBD2 (6 bases). This CDR3 is built from 11 residues. Germline V lookup: CDR1 SQVTM, CDR2 ANQGSEA. Trimming removed 7 bases at V and 8 bases at J, with 11 bases between. CDR3 in DNA: TGCAGCGGAACCCGGGGGGGGGAGCTGTTTTTT. Translating gives CSGTRGGELFF.

A few counts support this clonotype. The rearrangement links TRBV20-1 to TRBJ2-2; 10 bases fit TRBD2. The CDR3 loop spans 15 amino acids. V was pared by 5 bases and J by 4 bases, with 7 bases of the junction left unmatched. CDR1 and CDR2 (germline): DFQATT, SNEGSKA (reference sequence). CDR3 residues: CSALRASGSTGELFF. The CDR3, as DNA: TGCAGTGCTCTAAGGGCTAGCGGGAGCACCGGGGAGCTGTTTTTT.

V and J are TRBV29-1 and TRBJ1-5, with TRBD1 matching 10 bases. Losses at the gene ends were 5 bases for V and 6 bases for J; bases not matched to a gene: 13. Germline CDR1 and CDR2: SQVTM and ANQGSEA. CDR3 size: 16 residues. CDR3 sequence: CSVSDQTGGAGQPQHF. Written as DNA, the CDR3 is TGCAGCGTTTCAGATCAGACAGGGGGCGCGGGTCAGCCCCAGCATTTT.

This clonotype was detected a few times. V gene TRBV9 combines with J gene TRBJ1-4, with D unresolved. The CDR3 has 15 residues. The germline CDR1 and CDR2 sequences are SGDLS and YYNGEE. V gave up 3 bases and J gave up 0 bases, with 9 bases separating them. The CDR3 DNA follows: TGTGCCAGCAGCGATGGATATGCAACTAATGAAAAACTGTTTTTT. Its translation: CASSDGYATNEKLFF. Together with reference TRBV9 and TRBJ1-4, the CDR3 gives the full variable domain: DSGVTQTPKHLITATGQRVTLRCSPRSGDLSVYWYQQSLDQGLQFLIQYYNGEERAKGNILERFSAQQFPDLHSELNLSSLELGDSALYFCASSDGYATNEKLFFGSGTQLSVL.

This clonotype was counted many times. The rearrangement uses TRBV10-3 and TRBJ2-7; tentatively, D is TRBD1 (6 bases). CDR1 and CDR2 from the germline V gene are ENHRY and SYGVKD. The CDR3 is 12 amino acids. Trimming left V 8 bases short and J 6 bases short, with 14 bases between. In DNA, the CDR3 is TGTGCCATCGGGGGCAGCACACCCGAGCAGTACTTC. Protein sequence: CAIGGSTPEQYF.

This clonotype was found a few times. The V and J genes are TRBV20-1 and TRBJ2-1; TRBD2 matches at 12 bases. Germline V gene data show CDR1 as DFQATT and CDR2 as SNEGSKA (reference sequence). This CDR3 has 15 amino acids. The V segment lost 3 bases and the J segment 4 bases; nucleotides outside the gene matches: 4. The DNA of the CDR3 is TGCAGTGCTAGCCAAGGGACTAGCGGGTACAATGAGCAGTTCTTC. Its translation is CSASQGTSGYNEQFF.

This clonotype came up many times. The CDR3 sequence: CASSLSRGSQTGEQFF. DNA for the CDR3: TGTGCCAGCAGCCTATCTCGTGGAAGCCAAACCGGTGAGCAGTTCTTC. The chain joins TRBV12-3 or TRBV12-4 to TRBJ2-1; D not resolved. Trimming shortened V by 6 bases and J by 9 bases, and 24 bases separated the two germline ends. CDR3 length equals 16 residues.

The chain couples TRBV4-3 to TRBJ2-6; 9 bases line up with TRBD2. V shed 0 bases, J shed 0 bases, and the junction held 6 bases outside the gene matches. The CDR3 consists of 19 residues. Germline loops: CDR1 LGHNA, CDR2 YSLEER. CDR3 sequence: CASSQEPSGTISGANVLTF. The CDR3 nucleotides read TGCGCCAGCAGCCAAGAGCCTAGCGGGACCATCTCTGGGGCCAACGTCCTGACTTTC.

The chain couples TRBV7-2 to TRBJ2-7; TRBD1 matches at 7 bases. V lost 3 bases, J lost 3 bases, and 5 bases stayed unmatched. From germline, CDR1 is SGHTA and CDR2 FQGNSA. The length of the CDR3 is 14 residues. CDR3 sequence: CASSFMPGGYEQYF. In DNA form, the CDR3 reads TGTGCCAGCAGCTTTATGCCAGGGGGCTACGAGCAGTACTTC.

This clonotype showed up just a few times. The V gene is TRBV10-3, the J gene TRBJ1-4; no definite D call. Trimming stripped 3 bases from V and 15 bases from J, with 17 bases between. This CDR3 is 13 amino acids long. The V gene's germline CDR1 is ENHRY and CDR2 SYGVKD. CDR3 nucleotide sequence: TGTGCCATCAGTGAAGACGGAGGCCGGAGGGTGTTTTTT. Translated, it gives CAISEDGGRRVFF.

The chain combines TRBV11-2 with TRBJ2-1; D gene unclear. V was shortened by 5 bases and J by 6 bases, with 20 bases between the two germline ends. The germline CDR1 and CDR2 sequences are SGHAT and FQNNGV. CDR3 length equals 16 residues. For the CDR3, the DNA is TGTGCCAGCAGCAACCCAGACCAGATCCAGATCAATGAGCAGTTCTTC. Its translation: CASSNPDQIQINEQFF.

This clonotype appeared many times. The rearrangement uses TRBV12-3 or TRBV12-4 and TRBJ2-7; unclear D gene. The CDR3 sequence is 12 residues long. The germline V and J ends were trimmed by 1 base and 4 bases, with 5 bases remaining between them. The CDR3 sequence: CASSLELYEQYF. The CDR3 DNA follows: TGTGCCAGCAGTTTAGAACTTTACGAGCAGTACTTC.

This chain joins TRBV6-1 and TRBJ2-1; TRBD1 aligns across 9 bases. Gene TRBJ2-7 matches the end of the DNA better, so the J call may be wrong. Germline assignment: CDR1 MNHNS and CDR2 SASEGT. This CDR3 contains 13 residues. The CDR3 loop is CAATGTGPYEQYF. The CDR3 nucleotides are TGTGCCGCCACCGGGACAGGGCCTTACGAGCAGTACTTC.

V usage is TRBV12-3 or TRBV12-4 and J usage is TRBJ2-4; 8 bases agree with TRBD1. The J call may be faulty, since TRBJ2-7 better matches the DNA end. This CDR3 region has 14 residues. The CDR3 here is CASSQGAAAYEQYF. The CDR3 nucleotides read TGTGCCAGCAGCCAGGGGGCGGCCGCCTACGAGCAGTACTTC.

This clonotype was detected a few times. This chain links TRBV2 with TRBJ2-1, with 9 bases that match TRBD1. This CDR3 is 13 amino acids long. V lost 7 bases to trimming and J lost 8 bases; unmatched junction nucleotides: 6. Germline loops: CDR1 SNHLY, CDR2 FYNNEI. The CDR3 region has the DNA TGTGCCAGCAACCCGGGACAGGGATATGAGCAGTTCTTC. It encodes CASNPGQGYEQFF.

The genes are TRBV20-1 and TRBJ2-3; D is tentatively TRBD1 or TRBD2 (5 bases each). The CDR3 extends over 15 amino acids. Trimming took 2 bases from V and 0 from J, leaving 12 bases between them. CDR1 is DFQATT and CDR2 is SNEGSKA in the germline V gene (reference sequence). The CDR3 DNA is TGCAGTGCTAGAACGGCCGGGACGAGCACAGATACGCAGTATTTT. It codes for CSARTAGTSTDTQYF.

Points on this clonotype: The missing conserved phenylalanine or tryptophan at the end of this CDR3 makes a read error likely. No DNA is shown, since the ends of the CDR3 on it are uncertain; the CDR3 is the one TCRdb lists. The rearrangement joins TRBV29-1 to TRBJ2-5; TRBD1 reflects the table's D call only, with no check against the DNA. A total of 14 residues make up the CDR3, ends included. Per germline, CDR1 SQVTM and CDR2 ANQGSEA. CDR3 sequence reads: CSVGDPTDGYTFGS.

This clonotype has more than one count but fewer than ten. The chain combines TRBV3-1 with TRBJ2-1; 8 bases map to TRBD2. The length of the CDR3 is 15 residues. Trimming took 0 bases from V and 9 from J; bases not matched to a gene: 7. Germline lookup yields CDR1 LGHDT and CDR2 YNNKEL (reference sequence). CDR3 bases: TGTGCCAGCAGCCAAGACCCGGGAGGGTCTAGTGAGCAGTTCTTC. This sequence encodes CASSQDPGGSSEQFF.

This clonotype was observed a few times. V and J are TRBV5-1 and TRBJ2-1; D gene uncertain. This CDR3 has 14 residues. Trimming left V 0 bases short and J 2 bases short, with 6 bases between. The germline CDR1 and CDR2 sequences are SGHRS and YFSETQ. CDR3 DNA: TGCGCCAGCAGCTTGGGTGTAACCTACAATGAGCAGTTCTTC. Its protein product is CASSLGVTYNEQFF.

This clonotype showed up many times. The rearrangement uses TRBV5-1 and TRBJ2-3; TRBD1 is a possible D gene (5 bases). CDR1 is SGHRS, CDR2 YFSETQ, per germline. V shed 0 bases and J shed 4 bases, with 9 bases lying between them. CDR3 length equals 14 residues. CDR3 nucleotide sequence: TGCGCCAGCAGCTTGGAGGGGTTATCAGATACGCAGTATTTT. Amino acids: CASSLEGLSDTQYF.

In regard to this clonotype: With a much larger clone just one base away, this may be a read error. This chain joins TRBV5-1 and TRBJ1-2; no reliable D call. The CDR3 totals 14 residues. Germline CDR1 is SGHRS and CDR2 is YFSETQ. V was shortened by 3 bases and J by 3 bases, with 12 bases between the two germline ends. CDR3 nucleotides: TGCGCCAGCAGCTGTTTAGCAGGTGACTATGGCTACACCTTC. The encoded protein is CASSCLAGDYGYTF.

Ten or more counts support this clonotype. This chain joins TRBV4-3 and TRBJ2-7; no clear D gene. The germline V gene encodes CDR1 LGHNA and CDR2 YSLEER. Between the trimmed V and J ends, which lost 4 bases and 6 bases, there was a span of 19 bases. The CDR3 length is 15 residues. CDR3 amino acids: CASSRAVRMYSEQYF. The CDR3 DNA is TGCGCCAGCAGCCGGGCGGTGAGGATGTATAGCGAGCAGTACTTC.